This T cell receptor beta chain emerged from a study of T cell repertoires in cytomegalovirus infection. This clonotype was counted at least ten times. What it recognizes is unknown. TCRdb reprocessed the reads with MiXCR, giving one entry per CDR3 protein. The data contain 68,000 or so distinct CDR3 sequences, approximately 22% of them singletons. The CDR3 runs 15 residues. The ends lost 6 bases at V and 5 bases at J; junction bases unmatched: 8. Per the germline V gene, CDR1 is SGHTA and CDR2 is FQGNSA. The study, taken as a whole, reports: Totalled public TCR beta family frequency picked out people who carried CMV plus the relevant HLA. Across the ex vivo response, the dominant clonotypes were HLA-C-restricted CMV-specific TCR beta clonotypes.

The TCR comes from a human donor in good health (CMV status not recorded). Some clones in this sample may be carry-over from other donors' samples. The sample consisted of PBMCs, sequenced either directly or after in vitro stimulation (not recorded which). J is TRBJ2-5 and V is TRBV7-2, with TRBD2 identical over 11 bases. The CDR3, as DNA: TGTGCCAGCAGTGGTACTAGCGGGAGTAGGGAGACCCAGTACTTC. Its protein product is CASSGTSGSRETQYF.